The sequence of this T cell receptor (beta chain) was determined in a study of CXCR3-negative and CXCR3-positive naive CD8 T cells. Comment on this clonotype: The antigen is not known.

Study results and limitations: Diversity ran similarly high across both naive subsets but far lower in memory CD8+ cells. Both naive subsets carried similar amounts of surface CD5, so TCR strength was inferred from TRB CDR3 properties. TRB CDR3 hydrophobicity was greater in CXCR3-positive naive cells than in CXCR3-negative naive cells. CXCR3-negative and CXCR3-positive naive cells shared comparable TRBV-TRBJ usage, but memory cells did not.

The authors made the TRB cDNA libraries by 5' RACE using UMI labels. TCRdb reprocessed the 5' RACE reads, with one entry per CDR3 protein and no DNA. The sample data list about 86,000 distinct CDR3 sequences. The CDR3 extends over 14 amino acids. Per germline, CDR1 MDHEN and CDR2 SYDVKM. V gene TRBV28 combines with J gene TRBJ2-7. The source of this sequence is a human donor in good health. Some clones in this sample may be carry-over from other donors' samples. Sequencing was carried out using naive CXCR3+ CD8+ T cells from blood. As to subset: CD45RO-CCR7+CD27+CD95- naive CD8+ T cells expressing CXCR3 (TNR3+). The CDR3 reads CASSLFQETYEQYF.